This T cell receptor beta chain is drawn from a study of blood T cell repertoires in COVID-19. Study context: Acute-phase and convalescent COVID-19 samples originated in the United States, Italy and Spain. Sample material is recorded as cDNA or gDNA derived from T cells, B-cell-depleted T cells, or PBMCs.

All enrollees were about 18 to 100 years old and from roughly 22 US areas. Original analysis: Nucleated cell counts were estimated from reference gene primer amplification. Assay: immunoSEQ multiplex PCR; the TCRdb copy retains only in-frame clones and omits some. For V, J and clone size, that table is used; D and trimming come from the DNA. Among a few hundred thousand clones listed, approximately 86% were seen once. This CDR3 is 16 amino acids long. V lost 5 bases, J lost 6 bases, and 8 bases stayed unmatched. Germline lookup yields CDR1 MDHEN and CDR2 SYDVKM. The rearrangement joins TRBV28 to TRBJ2-1; TRBD2 aligns across 12 bases. The clonotype originates from a woman aged 40 to 50 with acute COVID-19. The material sequenced was PBMCs or T cells enriched from blood (not recorded which). This CDR3 reads CASSPGLAGLGNEQFF. CDR3 sequence (DNA): TGTGCCAGCAGTCCCGGACTAGCGGGATTGGGCAATGAGCAGTTCTTC.